The count of the clone carrying this TCR beta chain is one. V was cut by 4 bases and J by 5 bases, with 12 bases left in between. The CDR3 has 12 residues. The germline gives CDR1 GTSNPN, CDR2 SVGIG (reference sequence). As originally analysed: Nucleated cell counts were estimated from reference gene primer amplification. The assay was immunoSEQ multiplex PCR, and TCRdb's table has in-frame clones only and misses some. V, J and clone size are taken as reported in that table, and D and trimming were inferred from the DNA itself. The sample has approximately 470,000 clones, 70% to 90% seen once; the top ten hold about 3%. This specimen comes from a study of blood T cell repertoires in COVID-19. In the study overall: Specimens from acute and convalescent COVID-19 originated in the United States, Italy and Spain.

Sample: peripheral blood. V and J are TRBV30 and TRBJ2-7, with D possibly matching TRBD1 (5 bases). The origin of this receptor is a human donor in a cohort sampled during active COVID-19. CDR3 residues: CAWTGLIHEQYF. CDR3 nucleotide sequence: TGTGCCTGGACAGGGTTGATCCACGAGCAGTACTTC.